This T cell receptor (beta chain) was sequenced in a study of siplizumab effects on memory and regulatory T cells. Germline values: CDR1 MDHEN, CDR2 SYDVKM. Unmatched junction bases numbered 10, after V lost 4 bases and J lost 7 bases. CDR3 length: 17 amino acids. Roughly 94,000 TCR templates were assayed per sample. Profiled with immunoSEQ multiplex PCR; TCRdb holds only in-frame clones, not every one. The sample includes some 97,000 clones, around 92% of them seen just once. Study-level results: The majority of clones, roughly 75-96% of proliferating CD4+ or CD8+ clones, lacked an assignable naive or memory phenotype. Left unconfirmed was the suppressive function of proliferating Tregs from siplizumab cultures. Siplizumab conditions gave an average of approximately 71% Treg-derived mappable alloreactive CD4+ clones, versus about 25% for controls.

As to this clone: Antigen specificity is unknown.

Material for sequencing was CD4+ T cells sorted from blood. The chain uses TRBV28 and TRBJ2-2, with 12 nucleotides matching TRBD1. The source of this sequence is a human donor in good health. Some clones in this sample may be carry-over from other donors' samples. As DNA, the CDR3 is TGTGCCAGCAGTTCCCTCGGGACAGGGGGCGATATCGGGGAGCTGTTTTTT. This encodes CASSSLGTGGDIGELFF.